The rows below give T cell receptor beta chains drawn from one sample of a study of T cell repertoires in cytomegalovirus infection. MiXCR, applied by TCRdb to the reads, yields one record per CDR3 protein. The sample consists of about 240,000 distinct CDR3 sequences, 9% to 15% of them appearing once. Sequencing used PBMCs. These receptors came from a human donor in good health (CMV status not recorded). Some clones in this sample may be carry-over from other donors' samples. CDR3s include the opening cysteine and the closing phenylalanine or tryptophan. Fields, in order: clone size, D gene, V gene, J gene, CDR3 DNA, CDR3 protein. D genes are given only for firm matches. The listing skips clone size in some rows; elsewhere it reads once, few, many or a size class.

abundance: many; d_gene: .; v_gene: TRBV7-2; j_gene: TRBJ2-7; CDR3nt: TGTGCCAGCAGCAATCAGGGGGGGAACTCCTACGAGCAGTACTTC; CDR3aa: CASSNQGGNSYEQYF
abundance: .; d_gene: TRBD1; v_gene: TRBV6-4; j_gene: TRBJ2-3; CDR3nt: TGTGCCAGCTCGACAGGGAAAGGGACAGATACGCAGTATTTT; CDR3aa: CASSTGKGTDTQYF
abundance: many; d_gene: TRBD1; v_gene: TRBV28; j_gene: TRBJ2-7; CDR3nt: TGTGCCAGCAGTTTATGGGCAGGGGGCGTTTACGAGCAGTACTTC; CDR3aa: CASSLWAGGVYEQYF
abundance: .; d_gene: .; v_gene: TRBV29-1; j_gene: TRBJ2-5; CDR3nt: TGCAGCGTTGCCCCGGGGGATCGGGAGACCCCGGACTTC; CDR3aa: CSVAPGDRETPDF
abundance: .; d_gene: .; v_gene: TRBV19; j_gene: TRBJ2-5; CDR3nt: TGTGCCAGTGGCCACGCAGGGGTCGAGACCCAGTACTTC; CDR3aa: CASGHAGVETQYF
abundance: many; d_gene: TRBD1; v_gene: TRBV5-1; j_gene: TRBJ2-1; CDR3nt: TGCGCCAGCAGCTTGGAAGGGACAGGGGGTGATGAGCAGTTCTTC; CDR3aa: CASSLEGTGGDEQFF
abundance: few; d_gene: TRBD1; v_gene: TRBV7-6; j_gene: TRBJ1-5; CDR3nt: TGTGCCAGCAGCGCACCCGGGACAGGGAATCAGCCCCAGCATTTT; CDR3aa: CASSAPGTGNQPQHF
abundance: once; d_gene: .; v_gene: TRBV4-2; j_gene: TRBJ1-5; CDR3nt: TGTGCCAGCAGCAAAGAGTCAGGGCAGCCCCAGCATTTT; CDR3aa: CASSKESGQPQHF
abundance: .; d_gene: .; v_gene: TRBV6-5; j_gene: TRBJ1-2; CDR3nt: TGTGCCAGCTCGGGGGGTCTTCAGGGCTACACCTTC; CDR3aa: CASSGGLQGYTF
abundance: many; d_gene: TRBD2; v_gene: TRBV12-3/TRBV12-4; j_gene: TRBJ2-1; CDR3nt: TGTGCCAGCAGGGTAGGACTAGCGGGAGGAGGTAAGAATGAGCAGTTCTTC; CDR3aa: CASRVGLAGGGKNEQFF
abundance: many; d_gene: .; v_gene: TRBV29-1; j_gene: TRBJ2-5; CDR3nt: TGCAGCGTTGAAGGGACACTCCAGACGGAGACCCAGTACTTC; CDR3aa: CSVEGTLQTETQYF
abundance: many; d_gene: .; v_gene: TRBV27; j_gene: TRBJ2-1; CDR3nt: TGTGCCAGCAGTGACCTAGCCCGAAGGAATCGAGTTGACAATGAGCAGTTCTTC; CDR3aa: CASSDLARRNRVDNEQFF
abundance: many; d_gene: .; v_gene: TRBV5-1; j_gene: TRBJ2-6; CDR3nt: TGCGCCAGCAGCTTGATCGGCAGGTCCACTCTGGGGGCCAACGTCCTGACTTTC; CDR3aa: CASSLIGRSTLGANVLTF
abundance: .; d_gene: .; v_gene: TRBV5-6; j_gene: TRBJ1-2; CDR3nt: TGTGCCAGCAGCCCGGGGGGGCGAGACTATGGCTACACCTTC; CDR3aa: CASSPGGRDYGYTF
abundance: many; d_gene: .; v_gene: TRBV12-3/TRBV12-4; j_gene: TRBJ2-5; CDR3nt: TGTGCCAGCAGGTTGTGGGAGACCCAGTACTTC; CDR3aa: CASRLWETQYF
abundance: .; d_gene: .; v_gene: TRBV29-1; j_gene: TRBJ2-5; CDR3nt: TGCAGCGGGGGCCAAGAGACCCAGTACTTC; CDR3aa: CSGGQETQYF
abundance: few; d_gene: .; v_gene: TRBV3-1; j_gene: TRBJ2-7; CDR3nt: TGTGCCAGCAGCCAAGCCGCCTACGAGCAGTACTTC; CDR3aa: CASSQAAYEQYF
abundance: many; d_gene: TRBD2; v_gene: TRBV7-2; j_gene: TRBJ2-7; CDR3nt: TGTGCCAGCAGCCCCTCTAGCGGGAGGGCCGCCTACGAGCAGTACTTC; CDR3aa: CASSPSSGRAAYEQYF
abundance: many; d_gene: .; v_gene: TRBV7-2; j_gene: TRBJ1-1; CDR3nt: TGTGCCAGCAGCCAAGGGAGGGGCGCTTTCTTT; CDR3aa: CASSQGRGAFF
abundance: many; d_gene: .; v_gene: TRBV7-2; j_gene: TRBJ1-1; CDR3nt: TGTGCCAGCAGCTTAGAACGAACAGGAAACACTGAAGCTTTCTTT; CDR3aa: CASSLERTGNTEAFF
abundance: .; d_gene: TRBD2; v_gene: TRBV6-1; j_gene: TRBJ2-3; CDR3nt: TGTGCCAGCAGGTACCTAGCGGGGGGGAGCACAGATACGCAGTATTTT; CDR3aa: CASRYLAGGSTDTQYF
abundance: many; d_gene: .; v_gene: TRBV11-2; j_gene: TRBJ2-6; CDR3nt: TGTGCCAGCAGCTTATGGAGCGCGGGATCTGGGGCCAACGTCCTGACTTTC; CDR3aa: CASSLWSAGSGANVLTF
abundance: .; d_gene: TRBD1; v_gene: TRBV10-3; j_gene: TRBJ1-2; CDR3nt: TGTGCCGTCTCAGGGGGGGATGGCTACACCTTC; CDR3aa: CAVSGGDGYTF
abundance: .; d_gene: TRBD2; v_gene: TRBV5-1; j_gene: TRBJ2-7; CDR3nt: TGCGCCAGCCGGCGGCGGGAGGGCCAATACGAGCAGTACTTC; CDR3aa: CASRRREGQYEQYF
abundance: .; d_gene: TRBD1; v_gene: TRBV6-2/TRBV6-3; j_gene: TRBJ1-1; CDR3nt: TGTGCCAGCAGTTATCCTAGAACCGGGACAGAGAGCATGAACACTGAAGCTTTCTTT; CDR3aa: CASSYPRTGTESMNTEAFF
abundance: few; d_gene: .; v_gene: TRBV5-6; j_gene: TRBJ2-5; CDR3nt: TGTGCCAGCAGCCAGGAGTATGGTCGGGAGACCCAGTACTTC; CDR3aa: CASSQEYGRETQYF
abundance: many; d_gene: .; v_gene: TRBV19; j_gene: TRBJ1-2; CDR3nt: TGTGCCAGTAGCCTCGGGACGGATAATAACTATGGCTACACCTTC; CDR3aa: CASSLGTDNNYGYTF
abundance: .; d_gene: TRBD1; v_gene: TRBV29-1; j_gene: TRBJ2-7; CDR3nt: TGCAGCGCCCAGGGACAGGGCCCCTACGAGCAGTACTTC; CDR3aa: CSAQGQGPYEQYF
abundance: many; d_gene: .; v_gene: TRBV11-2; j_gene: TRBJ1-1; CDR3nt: TGTGCCAGCAGCTTAGTGGCGGGGGCCGTGAACACTGAAGCTTTCTTT; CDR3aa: CASSLVAGAVNTEAFF
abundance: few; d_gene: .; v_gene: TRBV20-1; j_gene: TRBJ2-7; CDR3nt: TGCAGTGCTAGACGGGCCCCCTACGAGCAGTACTTC; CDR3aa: CSARRAPYEQYF
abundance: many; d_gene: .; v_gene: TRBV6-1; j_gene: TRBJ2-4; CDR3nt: TGTGCCAGCAGTCCCCGGACGCCGCCAAAAAACATTCAGTACTTC; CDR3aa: CASSPRTPPKNIQYF
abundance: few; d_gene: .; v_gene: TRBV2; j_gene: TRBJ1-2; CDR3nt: TGTGCCAGCAGTTCCCGGGACATAAATGGCTACACCTTC; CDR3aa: CASSSRDINGYTF
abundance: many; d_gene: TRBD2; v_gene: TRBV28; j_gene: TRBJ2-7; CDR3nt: TGTGCCAGCACCGCCCTAGGGTGGGCTAGCGGGAGCCACGAGCAGTACTTC; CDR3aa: CASTALGWASGSHEQYF
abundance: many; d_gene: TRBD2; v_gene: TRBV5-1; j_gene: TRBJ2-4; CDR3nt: TGCGCCAGCAGCCCCCGCGGACTAGCGGGAACCAAAAACATTCAGTACTTC; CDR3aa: CASSPRGLAGTKNIQYF
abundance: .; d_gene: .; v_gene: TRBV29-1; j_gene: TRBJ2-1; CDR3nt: TGCAGCGTTGAAGGGCTGGGGGTAGATGAGCAGTTCTTC; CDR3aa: CSVEGLGVDEQFF
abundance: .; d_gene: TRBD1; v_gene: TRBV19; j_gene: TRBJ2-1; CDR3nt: TGTGCCAGTAGTTCCAATGCCGGGACAGGGGTCAATGAGCAGTTCTTC; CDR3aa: CASSSNAGTGVNEQFF
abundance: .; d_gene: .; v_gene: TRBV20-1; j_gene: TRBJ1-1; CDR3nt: TGCAGTGCTTCCGGGGGGGAGGCCACTGAAGCTTTCTTT; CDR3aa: CSASGGEATEAFF
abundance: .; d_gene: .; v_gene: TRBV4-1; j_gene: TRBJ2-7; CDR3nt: TGTGCCAGCAGCCAAGAGGGCACAGGGCGTTCCTACGAGCAGTACTTC; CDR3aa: CASSQEGTGRSYEQYF
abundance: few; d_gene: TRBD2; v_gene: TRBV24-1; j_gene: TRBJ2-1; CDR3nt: TGTGCCACCAGTGATACTAGCGGGAGCTCCTACAATGAGCAGTTCTTC; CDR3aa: CATSDTSGSSYNEQFF
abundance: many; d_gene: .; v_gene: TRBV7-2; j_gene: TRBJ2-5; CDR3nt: TGTGCCAGCAGCCCCAACCTCCTCGGAGGGGGGACCCAGTACTTC; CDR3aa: CASSPNLLGGGTQYF
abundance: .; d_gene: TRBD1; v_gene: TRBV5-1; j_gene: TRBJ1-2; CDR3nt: TGCGCCAGCAGCTTGGCCCCCGGACAGGGGAACTATGGCTACACCTTC; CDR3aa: CASSLAPGQGNYGYTF
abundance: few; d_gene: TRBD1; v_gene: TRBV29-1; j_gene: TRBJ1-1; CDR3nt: TGCAGCGGCCGGACAGGGGACACTGAAGCTTTCTTT; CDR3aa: CSGRTGDTEAFF
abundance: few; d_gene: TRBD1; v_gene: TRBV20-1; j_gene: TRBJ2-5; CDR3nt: TGCAGTGCTGTGACAGGGGGCGAGGAGACCCAGTACTTC; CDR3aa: CSAVTGGEETQYF
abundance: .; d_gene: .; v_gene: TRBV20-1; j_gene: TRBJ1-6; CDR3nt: TGCAGTGCTAGAGATCCCCGGGGAAATACACCCCTCCACTTT; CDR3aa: CSARDPRGNTPLHF
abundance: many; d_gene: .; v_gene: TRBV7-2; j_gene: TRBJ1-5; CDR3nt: TGTGCCAGCAGCCCCATGGGGGTTAGCAATCAGCCCCAGCATTTT; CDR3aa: CASSPMGVSNQPQHF
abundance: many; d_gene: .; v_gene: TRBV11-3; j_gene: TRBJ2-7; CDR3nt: TGTGCCAGCAGCTTACTCGGCGGGCCCTACGAGCAGTACTTC; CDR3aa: CASSLLGGPYEQYF
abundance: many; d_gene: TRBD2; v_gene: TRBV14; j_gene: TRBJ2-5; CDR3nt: TGTGCCAGCAGCCAAGAGGGACTAGCGGCCCTGTACCAAGAGACCCAGTACTTC; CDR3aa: CASSQEGLAALYQETQYF
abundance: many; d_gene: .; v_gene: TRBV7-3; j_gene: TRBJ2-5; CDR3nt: TGTGCCAGCAGCTTGACCCTTGGACAGACAGAGACCCAGTACTTC; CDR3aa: CASSLTLGQTETQYF
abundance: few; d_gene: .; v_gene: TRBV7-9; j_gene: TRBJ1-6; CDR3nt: TGTGCCAGCAGCTTAAGTGGCAGGGCGAGATTGAATAATTCACCCCTCCACTTT; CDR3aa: CASSLSGRARLNNSPLHF
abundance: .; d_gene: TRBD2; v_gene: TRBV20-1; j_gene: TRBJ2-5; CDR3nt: TGCAGTGCTATGGCGGGGGGCTCGGAGACCCAGTACTTC; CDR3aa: CSAMAGGSETQYF
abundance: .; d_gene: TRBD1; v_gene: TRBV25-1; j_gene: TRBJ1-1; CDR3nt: TGTGCCAGCAGTGACGACAGGGGAGTTCCTGAAGCTTTCTTT; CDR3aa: CASSDDRGVPEAFF
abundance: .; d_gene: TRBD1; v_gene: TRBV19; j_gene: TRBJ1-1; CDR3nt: TGTGCCAGCCAGCGGACAGGGTTATTCACTGAAGCTTTCTTT; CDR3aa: CASQRTGLFTEAFF
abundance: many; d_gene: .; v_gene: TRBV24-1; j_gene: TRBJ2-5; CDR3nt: TGTGCCACCAGTGACCCCGACACGAACGGTGGAGAGACCCAGTACTTC; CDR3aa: CATSDPDTNGGETQYF
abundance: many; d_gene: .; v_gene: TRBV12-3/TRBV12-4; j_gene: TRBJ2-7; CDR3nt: TGTGCCAGCAGTTTGCCGGGACACCACTACGAGCAGTACTTC; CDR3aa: CASSLPGHHYEQYF
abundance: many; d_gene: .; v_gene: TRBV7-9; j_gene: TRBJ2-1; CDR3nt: TGTGCCAGCAGCCCTCGGCGGTACAATGAGCAGTTCTTC; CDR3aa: CASSPRRYNEQFF
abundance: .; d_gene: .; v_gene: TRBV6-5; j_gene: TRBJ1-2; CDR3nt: TGTGCCACCAGGGAGGACGGGGACTATGGCTACACCTTC; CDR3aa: CATREDGDYGYTF
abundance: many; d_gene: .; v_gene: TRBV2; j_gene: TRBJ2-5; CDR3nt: TGTGCCAGCAGATCAACAGGGATGGAGACCCAGTACTTC; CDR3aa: CASRSTGMETQYF
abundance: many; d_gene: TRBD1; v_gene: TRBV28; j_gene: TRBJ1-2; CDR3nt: TGTGCCAGCAGTCCTGAACCCGGGACAGGGGGCCCTAACTATGGCTACACCTTC; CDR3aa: CASSPEPGTGGPNYGYTF
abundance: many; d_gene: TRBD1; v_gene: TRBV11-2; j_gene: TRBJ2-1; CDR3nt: TGTGCCAGCAGCCCTTCGGGACAGAGCTTTTATGAGCAGTTCTTC; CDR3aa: CASSPSGQSFYEQFF
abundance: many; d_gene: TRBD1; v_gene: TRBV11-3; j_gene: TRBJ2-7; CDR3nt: TGTGCCAGCAGCTCCCCCGCCCTACAGGGGGCTAGCTACGAGCAGTACTTC; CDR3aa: CASSSPALQGASYEQYF